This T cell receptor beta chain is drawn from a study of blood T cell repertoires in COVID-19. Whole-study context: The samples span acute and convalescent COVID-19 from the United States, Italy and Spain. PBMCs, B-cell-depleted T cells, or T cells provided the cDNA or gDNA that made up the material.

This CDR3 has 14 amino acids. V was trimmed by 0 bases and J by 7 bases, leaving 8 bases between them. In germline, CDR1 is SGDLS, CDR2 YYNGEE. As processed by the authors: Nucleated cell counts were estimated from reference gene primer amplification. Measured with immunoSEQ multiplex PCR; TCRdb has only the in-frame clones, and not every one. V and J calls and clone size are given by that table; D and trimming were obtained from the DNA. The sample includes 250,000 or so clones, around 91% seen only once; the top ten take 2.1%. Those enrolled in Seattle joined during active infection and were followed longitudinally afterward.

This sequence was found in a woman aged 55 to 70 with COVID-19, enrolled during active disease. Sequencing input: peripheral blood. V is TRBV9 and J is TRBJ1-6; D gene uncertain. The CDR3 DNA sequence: TGTGCCAGCAGCGTAGCTCGTCGGAATTCACCCCTCCACTTT. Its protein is CASSVARRNSPLHF.